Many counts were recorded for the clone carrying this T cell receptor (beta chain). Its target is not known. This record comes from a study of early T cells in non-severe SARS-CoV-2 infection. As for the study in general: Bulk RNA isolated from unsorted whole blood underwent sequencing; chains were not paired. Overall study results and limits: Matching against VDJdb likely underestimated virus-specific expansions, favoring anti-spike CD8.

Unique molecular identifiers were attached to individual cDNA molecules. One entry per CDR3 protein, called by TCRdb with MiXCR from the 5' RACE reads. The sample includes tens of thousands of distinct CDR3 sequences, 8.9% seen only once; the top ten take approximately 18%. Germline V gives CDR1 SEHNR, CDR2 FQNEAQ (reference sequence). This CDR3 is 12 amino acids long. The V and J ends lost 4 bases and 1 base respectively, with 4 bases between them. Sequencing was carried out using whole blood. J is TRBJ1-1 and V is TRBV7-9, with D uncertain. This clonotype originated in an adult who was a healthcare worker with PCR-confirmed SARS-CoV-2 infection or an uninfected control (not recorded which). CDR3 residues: CASSSTNTEAFF. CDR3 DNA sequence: TGTGCCAGCAGCTCGACGAACACTGAAGCTTTCTTT.